Listed below are T cell receptor beta chains from one sample, sequenced in a study of early stage breast cancer tumors. Using immunoSEQ multiplex PCR, the repertoire was profiled, and TCRdb retains in-frame clones only, with some absent. The sample shows approximately 30,000 clones, 80% of them seen only once. The material sequenced was blood. These receptors were obtained from a person between 60 and 70 years old with breast cancer. The CDR3 runs from the conserved cysteine through the conserved F or W. The order of the fields is J gene, V gene, CDR3 protein.

TRBJ2-2 | TRBV25-1 | CASSEGLAGVHTGELFF
TRBJ2-5 | TRBV9 | CASSVATWSGEHQETQYF
TRBJ2-7 | TRBV10-3 | CAITADRGLYEQYF
TRBJ2-6 | TRBV11-2 | CASSSQGFSGANVLTF
TRBJ2-2 | TRBV9 | CASSLTSGNAGELFF
TRBJ1-1 | TRBV28 | CASISEGLATEAFF
TRBJ2-7 | TRBV19 | CASSPGLAAYEQYF
TRBJ1-4 | TRBV5-6 | CASSLQTVINEKLFF
TRBJ2-2 | TRBV7-3 | CASAPGGTGELFF
TRBJ1-2 | TRBV5-1 | CASSQTGTGGGYGYTF
TRBJ2-7 | TRBV19 | CASSSHSARDEQYF
TRBJ2-7 | TRBV5-1 | CASSRDSGSSYEQYF
TRBJ2-4 | TRBV6-1 | CASSLLVNIQYF
TRBJ1-2 | TRBV2 | CASSEALQGGGYTF
TRBJ2-2 | TRBV27 | CASSLSPRGRTGELFF
TRBJ2-7 | TRBV4-1 | CASSQGGRVGEQYF
TRBJ1-1 | TRBV19 | CASSIPTGSYTEAFF
TRBJ2-5 | TRBV27 | CASSYTSGETQYF
TRBJ2-1 | TRBV30 | CAWRMEGEGDKFF
TRBJ1-1 | TRBV30 | CAWSVWWRQTNTEAFF
TRBJ2-3 | TRBV5-1 | CASSGAGVRTDTQYF
TRBJ2-7 | TRBV2 | CASSPDGSSYEQYF
TRBJ2-3 | TRBV28 | CATLRGSSTDTQYF
TRBJ1-1 | TRBV7-2 | CASSSDRNTEAFF
TRBJ2-7 | TRBV7-2 | CASSVAGTSGNYEQYF
TRBJ1-2 | TRBV5-8 | CASSFGSGPFYGYTF
TRBJ2-3 | TRBV30 | CAWSPGTDTQYF
TRBJ2-5 | TRBV13 | CASSLGRLEKTQYF
TRBJ2-2 | TRBV18 | CASSQQAASNTGELFF
TRBJ1-5 | TRBV2 | CASRDGQGVQQPQHF
TRBJ1-5 | TRBV19 | CASSMGKQGNDQPQHF
TRBJ2-4 | TRBV7-2 | CASSLGGGPSIQYF
TRBJ1-2 | TRBV6-6 | CASSPPDREGLAF